This T cell receptor beta chain was sequenced during a study of shared clonotypes between healthy human individuals. Whole-study findings and limits: All-four-donor shared clonotypes had higher generation probabilities than non-shared clonotypes did. Naive subsets, compared against memory subsets, generally had larger estimated richness values.

Terminally differentiated effector memory CD45RA+ cells were excluded by CCR7 positive selection of CD45RO-negative cells. The CDR3 has 12 residues. Germline V gene lookup returns CDR1 SGHDN and CDR2 FVKESK. Deletions cut 3 bases from V and 2 bases from J, with 2 bases between. Data came from immunoSEQ multiplex PCR; TCRdb stores just in-frame clones and leaves some out. The sample gives about 680,000 clones, just over 90% of which show up once; 24% is in the top ten. About this clone: No antigen is known for it. Other nucleotide sequences in the sample specify the same CDR3.

The sequenced sample was naive CD8+ T cells sorted from blood. The TCR was taken from a man aged 30 to 45 in good health. V is TRBV14 and J is TRBJ2-1; D gene ambiguous. The CDR3 DNA is TGTGCCAGCAGCCAGCCCTACAATGAGCAGTTCTTC. It translates to CASSQPYNEQFF. The full variable domain, completed using reference TRBV14 and TRBJ2-1, is EAGVTQFPSHSVIEKGQTVTLRCDPISGHDNLYWYRRVMGKEIKFLLHFVKESKQDESGMPNNRFLAERTGGTYSTLKVQPAELEDSGVYFCASSQPYNEQFFGPGTRLTVL.